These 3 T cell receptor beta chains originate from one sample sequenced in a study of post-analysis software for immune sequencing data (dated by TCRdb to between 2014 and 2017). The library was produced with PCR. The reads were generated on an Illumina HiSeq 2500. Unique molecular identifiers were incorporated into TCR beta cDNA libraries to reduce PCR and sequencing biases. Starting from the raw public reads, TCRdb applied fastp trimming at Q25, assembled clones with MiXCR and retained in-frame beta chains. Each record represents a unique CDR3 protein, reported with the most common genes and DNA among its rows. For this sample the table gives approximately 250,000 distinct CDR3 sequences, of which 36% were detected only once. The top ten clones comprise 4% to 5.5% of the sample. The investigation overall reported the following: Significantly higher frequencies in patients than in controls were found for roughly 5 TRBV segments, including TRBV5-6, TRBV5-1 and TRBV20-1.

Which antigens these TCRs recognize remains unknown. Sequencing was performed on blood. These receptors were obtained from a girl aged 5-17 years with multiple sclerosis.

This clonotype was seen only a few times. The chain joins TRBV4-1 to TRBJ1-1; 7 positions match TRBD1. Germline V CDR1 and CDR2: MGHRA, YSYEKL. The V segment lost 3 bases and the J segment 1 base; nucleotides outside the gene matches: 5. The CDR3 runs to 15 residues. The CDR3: CASSHLGGPNTEAFF. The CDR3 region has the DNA TGCGCCAGCAGCCACCTAGGGGGCCCGAACACTGAAGCTTTCTTT.

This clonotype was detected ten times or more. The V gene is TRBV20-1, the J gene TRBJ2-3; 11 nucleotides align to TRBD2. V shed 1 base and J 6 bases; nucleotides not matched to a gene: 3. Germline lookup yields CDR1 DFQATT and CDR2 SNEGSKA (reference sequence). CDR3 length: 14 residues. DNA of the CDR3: TGCAGTGCTAGAGTAGCGGGAGGGCGGGATACGCAGTATTTT. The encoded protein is CSARVAGGRDTQYF.

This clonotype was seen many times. This chain's CDR3 is CASTGLEEGTDTQYF. The CDR3 nucleotides read TGTGCCAGCACCGGACTAGAGGAGGGCACAGATACGCAGTATTTT. V and J are TRBV6-5 and TRBJ2-3, with 7 nucleotides matching TRBD2. Germline lookup yields CDR1 MNHEY and CDR2 SVGAGI. This CDR3 has 15 amino acids. V trimming: 7 bases; J trimming: 1 base; junction bases outside the gene matches: 8.